This T cell receptor beta chain was sequenced in a study of neurological immune-mediated disorders. A 10-nucleotide random UMI tagged transcripts in template-switch 5'RACE cDNA synthesis. MiXCR was run by TCRdb on the 5' RACE reads, yielding one entry per CDR3 protein. The sample carries about 36,000 distinct CDR3 sequences, roughly 10% recorded once. V shed 6 bases and J shed 4 bases, with 10 bases lying between them. The CDR3 loop spans 13 amino acids. At least ten counts were recorded for this clonotype. The time point was: technical triplicate 1. This TCR derives from a man in his fifties or sixties with HTLV-1-associated myelopathy (HAM/TSP). This chain uses TRBV12-3 or TRBV12-4 with TRBJ1-5; perhaps TRBD1 as D (6 bases). The specimen sequenced was PBMCs. For the CDR3, the DNA is TGTGCCAGCAGAACAGGGCCGAATCAGCCCCAGCATTTT. It encodes CASRTGPNQPQHF.